This is a list of T cell receptor beta chains from one sample in a study of blood T cell repertoires in COVID-19. The method was immunoSEQ multiplex PCR; TCRdb's version includes in-frame clones alone and lacks a portion of them. The sample has about 190,000 clones; approximately 87% are singletons. The sequencing input was peripheral blood. The origin of the receptors is a woman in her 70s with COVID-19, enrolled during active disease. Each CDR3 is given with its conserved first and last residue. The order of the fields is V gene, clone size, D gene, J gene, CDR3 DNA, CDR3 protein. The D gene is left open where the match is weak. Size tells how often a clone was seen (once, few, many) or the class of an expanded clone, and some rows leave it out.

TRBV19	NA	TRBD2	TRBJ2-5	TGTGCCAGTAGTATCAGACTAGCGGGGATATTTCAAGAGACCCAGTACTTC	CASSIRLAGIFQETQYF
TRBV5-1	NA	NA	TRBJ2-7	TGCGCCAGCAGCAATAGCGGCGCCTACGAGCAGTACTTC	CASSNSGAYEQYF
TRBV28	NA	NA	TRBJ2-7	TGTGTCGTGCAGGGTTCCTCCTACGAGCAGTACTTC	CVVQGSSYEQYF
TRBV6-6	NA	TRBD2	TRBJ2-2	TGTGCCAGCAGACAACTAGCGGGAGGGCCCGGGGAGCTGTTTTTT	CASRQLAGGPGELFF
TRBV11-2	once	TRBD1	TRBJ1-2	TGTGCCAGCAGGCATACAGGGGGCAAGAGTGGCTACACCTTC	CASRHTGGKSGYTF
TRBV7-6	few	TRBD2	TRBJ2-1	TGTGCCAGCAGCTTCAGGTCCGAGCGGGGCGAGCAGTTCTTC	CASSFRSERGEQFF
TRBV11-2	NA	NA	TRBJ2-3	TGTGCCAGCAGCTTAGCGGGTTTAGGTGGGAGACCAGATACGCAGTATTTT	CASSLAGLGGRPDTQYF
TRBV28	NA	TRBD2	TRBJ2-3	TGTGCCAGCAACCTCCCTTCTAGCGGGAGTAGGATAGATACGCAGTATTTT	CASNLPSSGSRIDTQYF
TRBV24-1	NA	NA	TRBJ2-2	TGTGCCACCAGTCCGGCGGTTGGTGGACTGTTTTTT	CATSPAVGGLFF
TRBV19	NA	NA	TRBJ2-7	TGTGCCAGTAGTATAGAGGCGACAGGCTCTGGGGACGAGCAGTACTTC	CASSIEATGSGDEQYF
TRBV11-2	NA	NA	TRBJ1-2	TGTGCCAGCAGCTCTCAGGGGAACGGGCGCGGCTACACCTTC	CASSSQGNGRGYTF
TRBV5-1	NA	TRBD2	TRBJ2-1	TGCGCCAGCAGCTTGTTTCGCGGGAGGGTGTTGGATGAGCAGTTCTTC	CASSLFRGRVLDEQFF
TRBV7-8	NA	NA	TRBJ1-4	TGTGCCAGCAGCTTAATTCGATCGAGGGCTGAAAAACTGTTTTTT	CASSLIRSRAEKLFF
TRBV5-6	NA	TRBD1	TRBJ1-2	TGTGCCAGCAGAGCGACAGGGGTCAAATTGAACTATGGCTACACCTTC	CASRATGVKLNYGYTF